Below, 12 T cell receptor beta chains from the same sample are listed, as sequenced in a study of T-cell memory formation after mild COVID-19. From the 5' RACE reads, TCRdb called clonotypes with MiXCR, one entry per CDR3 protein. Among 30,000 to 50,000 distinct CDR3 sequences, about 6.1% were seen once, and the ten largest hold under 0.85%. Sequencing input: PBMCs or a T cell subset sorted from them (not recorded which). The receptor source for this set is an adult who had mild COVID-19 (a few samples of this study predate the infection). Cell type and time point are not known.

This clonotype was counted many times. This chain connects TRBV20-1 to TRBJ2-3; unclear D gene. Trimming left V 1 base short and J 2 bases short, with 13 bases between. This CDR3 region has 15 residues. Germline CDR1 and CDR2: DFQATT and SNEGSKA (reference sequence). The CDR3 bases are TGCAGTGCTAGAGGGATATTCCAGGCCACAGATACGCAGTATTTT. Translating it yields CSARGIFQATDTQYF.

This chain joins TRBV12-3 or TRBV12-4 and TRBJ1-1; unclear D gene. The CDR3 consists of 13 residues. Between the trimmed V and J ends, which lost 2 bases and 3 bases, there was a span of 7 bases. Here the CDR3 reads CASSLPQYTEAFF. The CDR3 DNA is TGTGCCAGCAGTTTACCTCAGTACACTGAAGCTTTCTTT.

There are a few counts of this clonotype. The gene calls are TRBV11-2 and TRBJ1-1; TRBD1 matches at 7 bases. The trim removed 5 bases at V and 2 bases at J, leaving 8 bases unmatched. The CDR3 spans 15 residues. Germline V CDR1 and CDR2: SGHAT, FQNNGV. CDR3 coding DNA: TGTGCCAGCAGCCATAGGAGGGGGCTCAACACTGAAGCTTTCTTT. Protein product: CASSHRRGLNTEAFF.

At least ten counts were recorded for this clonotype. The chain has TRBV7-7 and TRBJ2-1; 8 bases fit TRBD2. Germline CDR1 reads SSHAT; CDR2 reads FNYEAQ (reference sequence). This CDR3 region has 15 residues. CDR3: CASSVSAGVNGEQFF. The CDR3 nucleotides read TGTGCTAGCTCAGTGTCAGCGGGAGTTAATGGTGAGCAGTTCTTC.

This clonotype has more than one count but fewer than ten. The chain carries TRBV3-1 and TRBJ2-1, with D unclear. The CDR3 runs to 18 residues. V was trimmed by 1 base and J by 0 bases, leaving 16 bases between them. The germline V gene has CDR1 LGHDT and CDR2 YNNKEL (reference sequence). CDR3 loop: CASSQVQGLGNSYNEQFF. In nucleotides, the CDR3 is TGTGCCAGCAGCCAAGTTCAAGGTTTAGGGAACTCCTACAATGAGCAGTTCTTC.

This clonotype was seen ten or more times. This sequence joins TRBV21-1 and TRBJ1-1. TRBV21-1 is tagged as a pseudogene. CDR3 length: 13 amino acids. This CDR3 is CASSKEKSGAAFF. The DNA of the CDR3 is TGTGCCAGCAGCAAAGAAAAGTCAGGTGCAGCTTTCTTT.

In its sample, this clonotype was seen a few times. The chain uses TRBV4-2 and TRBJ1-1; D gene unclear. The V gene's germline CDR1 is LGHNA and CDR2 YNFKEQ. V was trimmed by 1 base and J by 1 base, leaving 16 bases between them. This CDR3 has 17 residues. The CDR3 here is CASSQVSSRLTNTEAFF. CDR3 bases: TGTGCCAGCAGCCAAGTATCATCGAGACTTACGAACACTGAAGCTTTCTTT.

This clonotype came up many times. The V call is TRBV4-3, the J call TRBJ2-1; 8 bases are shared with TRBD2. This CDR3 is built from 16 residues. Germline assignment: CDR1 LGHNA and CDR2 YSLEER. V was pared by 4 bases and J by 3 bases, with 8 bases of the junction left unmatched. CDR3 DNA: TGCGCCAGCAGCCCCAGTGGTAGCGGGAACTACAATGAGCAGTTCTTC. Its translation: CASSPSGSGNYNEQFF.

The V and J genes are TRBV7-2 and TRBJ2-7, with a possible D match to TRBD1 (6 bases). CDR3 length: 16 residues. The V end lost 5 bases, the J end lost 3 bases, and 20 bases lay between the germline ends. Per the germline V gene, CDR1 is SGHTA and CDR2 is FQGNSA. This chain's CDR3 is CASSEQAGETNYEQYF. The CDR3 region has the DNA TGTGCCAGCAGCGAGCAAGCAGGGGAAACCAACTACGAGCAGTACTTC.

This clonotype was observed a handful of times. The rearrangement uses TRBV27 and TRBJ1-1; D gene uncertain. Trimming removed 6 bases at V and 2 bases at J, with 10 bases between. The CDR3 runs to 13 residues. CDR1 and CDR2 from the germline V gene are MNHEY and SMNVEV (reference sequence). The CDR3 reads CASSRVSNTEAFF. The CDR3 DNA sequence: TGTGCCAGCAGCCGCGTTTCAAACACTGAAGCTTTCTTT.

This clonotype has at least ten counts. This chain joins TRBV12-3 or TRBV12-4 and TRBJ2-7; TRBD1 aligns across 7 bases. The CDR3 loop spans 14 amino acids. V was pared by 7 bases and J by 2 bases, with 8 bases of the junction left unmatched. The CDR3 region has the DNA TGTGCCAGCAAATGGGACAGCGGACCCTACGAGCAGTACTTC. Translated: CASKWDSGPYEQYF.

This clonotype was seen many times. The chain couples TRBV7-2 to TRBJ2-2, with 9 bases identical to TRBD2. The length of the CDR3 is 16 residues. Germline CDR1 and CDR2: SGHTA and FQGNSA. Trimming took 3 bases from V and 4 from J; bases not matched to a gene: 6. The CDR3 sequence: CASSFIAGVRTGELFF. The DNA of the CDR3 is TGTGCCAGCAGCTTTATAGCGGGAGTCCGCACCGGGGAGCTGTTTTTT.